Detailed here is one TCR beta chain. Antigen specificity is unknown. This entry belongs to a study of graft-versus-host responses after intestinal transplantation. Study information: Transplants were multivisceral, liver-intestinal, or isolated intestinal. All recipients were given anti-thymocyte globulin induction, and tacrolimus and steroids were then administered for around three years. Study outcomes and limitations: Early declines in HvG clones that occurred post-transplant were associated with peak circulating GvH clone levels. Graft-donor T cell macrochimerism coincided with high graft-versus-host to host-versus-graft clonal ratios in allografts.

V gave up 4 bases and J gave up 0 bases; unmatched junction bases: 2. The germline gives CDR1 SNHLY, CDR2 FYNNEI. The length of the CDR3 is 15 residues. This table comes from immunoSEQ multiplex PCR, and its TCRdb copy is limited to in-frame clones, with some not included. The profile shows about 38,000 clones, roughly 95% of them singletons. The sequenced sample was unstimulated CD4+ T cells sorted from spleen or lymph node cells, obtained before transplant. The receptor was isolated from a human donor who was the organ donor for an intestinal transplant. The V call is TRBV2, the J call TRBJ1-1; 10 bases are a match to TRBD1. The CDR3 loop reads CASSVGQGLNTEAFF. CDR3 nucleotide sequence: TGTGCCAGCAGTGTGGGACAGGGGCTGAACACTGAAGCTTTCTTT. Looking up the rest from reference TRBV2 and TRBJ1-1 gives the full variable domain: EPEVTQTPSHQVTQMGQEVILRCVPISNHLYFYWYRQILGQKVEFLVSFYNNEISEKSEIFDDQFSVERPDGSNFTLKIRSTKLEDSAMYFCASSVGQGLNTEAFFGQGTRLTVV.